These 5 T cell receptor beta chains were sequenced from one sample in a study of graft-versus-host responses after intestinal transplantation. No antigens are known for them. Profiled with immunoSEQ multiplex PCR; TCRdb holds only in-frame clones, not every one. Among about 64,000 clones listed, more than 90% were seen once. Sequences were derived from unstimulated CD8+ T cells sorted from spleen or lymph node cells, sampled before transplant. Receptors were obtained from a human donor who was the organ donor for an intestinal transplant.

V and J are TRBV10-2 and TRBJ1-1; TRBD1 is a possible D gene (6 bases). The V and J ends lost 4 bases and 7 bases respectively, with 13 bases between them. The CDR3 sequence is 13 residues long. Per germline, CDR1 WSHSY and CDR2 SAAADI. CDR3 nucleotides: TGCGCCAGCAGTGTAGAGGGACACCTTGAAGCTTTCTTT. It encodes CASSVEGHLEAFF.

The chain recombines TRBV2 with TRBJ2-1, with D possibly matching TRBD2 (6 bases). The CDR3 consists of 15 residues. The V end lost 0 bases, the J end lost 5 bases, and 11 bases lay between the germline ends. The V gene's germline CDR1 is SNHLY and CDR2 FYNNEI. This chain's CDR3 is CASSEAREANNEQFF. The DNA of the CDR3 is TGTGCCAGCAGTGAAGCCAGGGAGGCAAACAATGAGCAGTTCTTC.

V is TRBV28 and J is TRBJ2-1, with D possibly matching TRBD1 (5 bases). V lost 5 bases, J lost 0 bases, and 5 bases lay in between. Germline CDR1 and CDR2: MDHEN and SYDVKM. There are 13 residues in the CDR3. The CDR3, as DNA: TGTGCCAGCAGTGACAGCTCCTACAATGAGCAGTTCTTC. Amino acids: CASSDSSYNEQFF.

The gene calls are TRBV11-2 and TRBJ2-7; TRBD2 aligns across 8 bases. The CDR3 has 14 amino acids. Trimming removed 3 bases from V and 4 bases from J; junction bases left unmatched: 5. Per the germline V gene, CDR1 is SGHAT and CDR2 is FQNNGV. The CDR3 is CASSFSGNSYEQYF. In DNA form, the CDR3 reads TGTGCCAGCAGCTTTAGCGGGAATTCATACGAGCAGTACTTC.

This chain uses TRBV18 with TRBJ2-7, with no clear D. The CDR3 consists of 14 residues. V was pared by 6 bases and J by 0 bases, with 12 bases between. Germline CDR1 is KGHSH and CDR2 is LQKENI. The CDR3 region is CASSRHVSSYEQYF. In DNA, the CDR3 is TGTGCCAGCTCCCGACACGTCAGCTCCTACGAGCAGTACTTC.